The 27 T cell receptor beta chains below all came from one sample that was sequenced in a study of cytomegalovirus exposure and HLA in healthy donors. It was with 60 Vbeta and 13 Jbeta primers that the PCR ran. Assay: immunoSEQ multiplex PCR; the TCRdb copy retains only in-frame clones and omits some. The sample consists of approximately 74,000 clones, about 79% of them appearing once. The sample taken for sequencing was PBMCs. All receptors come from a man between 60 and 75 years old in good health and CMV-seropositive.

V is TRBV27 and J is TRBJ1-4, with D maybe TRBD1 (6 bases). Trimming took 3 bases from V and 8 from J, leaving 13 bases between them. Germline CDR1 and CDR2: MNHEY and SMNVEV (reference sequence). This CDR3 is 14 amino acids long. CDR3 in DNA: TGTGCCAGCAGTTTCCGCGGGGGGCAGGAAAAACTGTTTTTT. Its protein product is CASSFRGGQEKLFF.

The chain recombines TRBV6-1 with TRBJ1-2; D unresolved. The CDR3 extends over 13 amino acids. The germline V and J ends were trimmed by 2 bases and 6 bases, with 10 bases remaining between them. CDR1 and CDR2 (germline): MNHNS, SASEGT. The CDR3 region is CASSENSLDGYTF. CDR3 bases: TGTGCCAGCAGTGAAAATAGTTTGGATGGCTACACCTTC.

This clone was seen only a few times. V and J are TRBV5-5 and TRBJ1-4; 7 positions match TRBD1. The CDR3 has 18 residues. Trimming cost V 4 bases and J 5 bases; bases outside gene matches: 17. Per the germline V gene, CDR1 is SGHKS and CDR2 is YYEKEE (reference sequence). The CDR3 sequence: CASSPNPTRQGVNEKLFF. The CDR3 bases are TGTGCCAGCAGCCCCAACCCTACGCGGCAGGGGGTGAATGAAAAACTGTTTTTT.

The table lists this clone with a count of one. The CDR3 DNA reads as TGTGCCAGCAGCTCCGGTCGGGGGTATGGCTACACCTTC. As protein: CASSSGRGYGYTF. The chain carries TRBV7-2 and TRBJ1-2; D may be TRBD1 (5 bases). Trimming left V 4 bases short and J 5 bases short, with 11 bases between. The germline V gene has CDR1 SGHTA and CDR2 FQGNSA. This CDR3 region has 13 residues.

This clone was seen only a few times. The chain carries TRBV11-2 and TRBJ1-5, with D perhaps matching TRBD1 (5 bases). This CDR3 has 16 residues. From germline, CDR1 is SGHAT and CDR2 FQNNGV. V dropped 1 base and J dropped 2 bases, with 12 bases sitting between them. DNA of the CDR3: TGTGCCAGCAGCTTAGTGCAGGGCCGGGGCAATCAGCCCCAGCATTTT. It yields the protein CASSLVQGRGNQPQHF.

This chain connects TRBV5-8 to TRBJ2-3; D may be TRBD1 (6 bases). Germline CDR1 and CDR2: SGHTS and YDEGEE. The CDR3 has 15 residues. V shed 7 bases and J shed 0 bases, with 15 bases lying between them. The CDR3 region is CASGDIGVSTDTQYF. CDR3 sequence (DNA): TGTGCCAGCGGGGACATAGGAGTGAGCACAGATACGCAGTATTTT.

The chain recombines TRBV25-1 with TRBJ2-1, with D perhaps matching TRBD1 (6 bases). There are 16 residues in the CDR3. V lost 8 bases to trimming and J lost 0 bases, with 17 bases between them. CDR1 and CDR2 (germline): MGHDK, SYGVNS. The CDR3 DNA reads as TGTGCCAGCGGGACACTGGAGACCAACTCCTACAATGAGCAGTTCTTC. Protein: CASGTLETNSYNEQFF. The full variable domain, in which reference TRBV25-1 and TRBJ2-1 provide the parts outside the CDR3, is EADIYQTPRYLVIGTGKKITLECSQTMGHDKMYWYQQDPGMELHLIHYSYGVNSTEKGDLSSESTVSRIRTEHFPLTLESARPSHTSQYLCASGTLETNSYNEQFFGPGTRLTVL.

This clone was detected only a few times. CDR3 protein: CASTERSRTDTQYF. Written as DNA, the CDR3 is TGTGCCAGCACCGAAAGGTCTAGGACAGATACGCAGTATTTT. This sequence joins TRBV6-1 and TRBJ2-3; no clear D gene. The V gene lost 7 bases and the J gene lost 3 bases, with 14 bases spanning the gap. The CDR3 totals 14 residues. Germline CDR1 MNHNS, CDR2 SASEGT.

Only a few counts were recorded for this clone. The rearrangement joins TRBV5-4 to TRBJ2-3, with TRBD2 identical over 8 bases. Germline CDR1 reads SGHNT; CDR2 reads YYREEE (reference sequence). With V trimmed by 4 bases and J by 5 bases, 12 bases remained unmatched. The CDR3 consists of 16 residues. In nucleotides, the CDR3 is TGTGCCAGCAGCCCGCGGCGGGAGGCCCGTCGAGATACGCAGTATTTT. This translates into CASSPRREARRDTQYF.

CDR3 sequence: CASRQDSGANVLTF. DNA of the CDR3: TGTGCCAGTAGGCAGGACTCTGGGGCCAACGTCCTGACTTTC. This chain connects TRBV19 to TRBJ2-6, with no clear D. This CDR3 spans 14 amino acids. Germline V gene sequence: CDR1 LNHDA, CDR2 SQIVND (reference sequence). Deletions cut 6 bases from V and 0 bases from J, with 6 bases between.

This chain joins TRBV27 and TRBJ2-1, with 9 bases aligning to TRBD1. The CDR3 contains 16 residues. Looked up from germline, CDR1 is MNHEY and CDR2 is SMNVEV (reference sequence). The junction had 15 bases not matched to a gene; V was cut back by 4 bases and J by 11 bases. CDR3 sequence reads: CASSSGTGLPGGKQFF. CDR3 nucleotide sequence: TGTGCCAGCAGTTCCGGGACAGGGCTTCCCGGGGGTAAGCAGTTCTTC.

In this sample, this clone is medium-sized. V gene TRBV11-1 combines with J gene TRBJ1-1; perhaps TRBD1 as D (5 bases). The CDR3 runs to 15 residues. Trimming took 5 bases from V and 0 from J, leaving 13 bases between them. Germline loops: CDR1 SGHAT, CDR2 FQDESV (reference sequence). DNA of the CDR3: TGTGCCAGCAGCGGGCGGGACGGAATGAACACTGAAGCTTTCTTT. Amino acid sequence: CASSGRDGMNTEAFF.

The chain has TRBV7-2 and TRBJ1-2; tentative D call: TRBD1 (5 bases). The CDR3 has 12 amino acids. Germline-derived CDR1 and CDR2 are SGHTA and FQGNSA. Trimming cost V 5 bases and J 8 bases, with 12 bases left between them. The CDR3 here is CASSLRQGGYTF. DNA of the CDR3: TGTGCCAGCAGCCTTAGGCAGGGCGGCTACACCTTC.

This rearrangement joins TRBV6-5 to TRBJ2-3, with D perhaps matching TRBD1 (5 bases). The germline V and J ends were trimmed by 4 bases and 1 base, with 12 bases remaining between them. Germline assignment: CDR1 MNHEY and CDR2 SVGAGI. The CDR3 spans 15 residues. The chain's CDR3 is CASSLDSGGTDTQYF. CDR3 bases: TGTGCCAGCAGTTTAGACAGTGGCGGCACAGATACGCAGTATTTT.

The chain has TRBV18 and TRBJ1-3; D unclear. The V end lost 3 bases, the J end lost 0 bases, and 12 bases lay between the germline ends. Germline values: CDR1 KGHSH, CDR2 LQKENI. The CDR3 runs 16 residues. The CDR3 sequence: CASSPSQPNSGNTIYF. The CDR3 region has the DNA TGTGCCAGCTCACCGTCACAGCCTAACTCTGGAAACACCATATATTTT.

The chain uses TRBV25-1 and TRBJ1-5, with D perhaps matching TRBD1 (6 bases). Looked up from germline, CDR1 is MGHDK and CDR2 is SYGVNS. This CDR3 region has 14 residues. The V and J ends lost 1 base and 6 bases respectively, with 10 bases between them. CDR3 region: CASSESGRGQPQHF. The DNA of the CDR3 is TGTGCCAGCAGTGAATCCGGCAGGGGTCAGCCCCAGCATTTT.

This chain connects TRBV6-1 to TRBJ2-2, with a tentative D call TRBD2 (6 bases). This CDR3 region has 14 residues. V shed 5 bases and J shed 7 bases, with 14 bases lying between them. Germline CDR1 reads MNHNS; CDR2 reads SASEGT. CDR3 in DNA: TGTGCCAGCAGTAGTGGAGGGCGAGACGGGGAGCTGTTTTTT. It codes for CASSSGGRDGELFF.

V is TRBV28 and J is TRBJ1-3; a weak D match, TRBD1 (5 bases). There are 13 residues in the CDR3. V was clipped by 5 bases and J by 2 bases, with 7 bases between them. CDR1 MDHEN and CDR2 SYDVKM come from the germline V gene. The CDR3 loop is CASSEGAGNTIYF. DNA of the CDR3: TGTGCCAGCAGTGAAGGGGCTGGAAACACCATATATTTT.

The genes are TRBV6-5 and TRBJ2-3; D not certain. Germline V gives CDR1 MNHEY, CDR2 SVGAGI. The CDR3 runs to 15 residues. V lost 0 bases and J 0 bases, leaving 7 bases between the germline ends. CDR3 region: CASSYSTPSTDTQYF. DNA of the CDR3: TGTGCCAGCAGTTACTCGACTCCTAGCACAGATACGCAGTATTTT.

V and J are TRBV4-1 and TRBJ2-3; the match to TRBD2 covers 15 bases. This CDR3 is built from 16 residues. Germline V gives CDR1 MGHRA, CDR2 YSYEKL. After removal of 3 bases from V and 7 bases from J, the junction contained 5 bases not matched to a gene. As DNA, the CDR3 is TGCGCCAGCAGCCACGGACTAGCGGGGGGGCGAAATACGCAGTATTTT. Translating gives CASSHGLAGGRNTQYF.

The chain carries TRBV6-5 and TRBJ1-2; D call uncertain. CDR3 size: 12 residues. Trimming removed 6 bases from V and 2 bases from J, with 7 bases in between. Germline V gene data show CDR1 as MNHEY and CDR2 as SVGAGI. The CDR3 here is CASRQKNYGYTF. The CDR3 DNA reads TGTGCCAGCAGACAGAAGAACTATGGCTACACCTTC.

This chain joins TRBV5-1 and TRBJ2-2; TRBD2 aligns across 8 bases. The germline V gene has CDR1 SGHRS and CDR2 YFSETQ. There are 17 residues in the CDR3. V gave up 0 bases and J gave up 3 bases; unmatched junction bases: 7. CDR3 DNA sequence: TGCGCCAGCAGCTTGGACGGCGGGGGGACTTACACCGGGGAGCTGTTTTTT. It translates to CASSLDGGGTYTGELFF.

The chain is built from TRBV5-4 and TRBJ2-7, with 10 bases matching TRBD1. Trimming took 0 bases from V and 5 from J; bases not matched to a gene: 5. Looked up from germline, CDR1 is SGHNT and CDR2 is YYREEE (reference sequence). The CDR3 consists of 15 residues. For the CDR3, the DNA is TGTGCCAGCAGCTTGGGGGGACAGGGGAGGGACGAGCAGTACTTC. Translating it yields CASSLGGQGRDEQYF.

This clone was observed a few times. The V call is TRBV6-1, the J call TRBJ2-1; the match to TRBD2 covers 11 bases. The germline V gene encodes CDR1 MNHNS and CDR2 SASEGT. The CDR3 spans 15 residues. V trimming: 7 bases; J trimming: 4 bases; junction bases outside the gene matches: 6. CDR3 sequence reads: CASNLAGGGYNEQFF. Written as DNA, the CDR3 is TGTGCCAGCAACTTAGCGGGAGGGGGATACAATGAGCAGTTCTTC.

The J gene is TRBJ2-4, the V gene TRBV25-1, with a weak D call TRBD1 (6 bases). This CDR3 is built from 13 residues. V lost 9 bases and J 7 bases, leaving 16 bases between the germline ends. Per germline, CDR1 MGHDK and CDR2 SYGVNS. CDR3 in DNA: TGTGCCAGTACCAGACAGGCAACCAACATTCAGTACTTC. It codes for CASTRQATNIQYF. The full variable domain, its missing parts supplied by reference TRBV25-1 and TRBJ2-4, is EADIYQTPRYLVIGTGKKITLECSQTMGHDKMYWYQQDPGMELHLIHYSYGVNSTEKGDLSSESTVSRIRTEHFPLTLESARPSHTSQYLCASTRQATNIQYFGAGTRLSVL.

The genes are TRBV7-9 and TRBJ1-1, with 8 bases identical to TRBD1. The V gene's germline CDR1 is SEHNR and CDR2 FQNEAQ (reference sequence). This CDR3 contains 13 residues. Germline trimming cut 5 bases from V and 7 bases from J; bases unmatched to any gene: 6. The CDR3 loop is CASSLFGQGEAFF. Here the CDR3 DNA reads TGTGCCAGCAGCCTCTTCGGACAGGGTGAAGCTTTCTTT.

A note on this clone: This same CDR3 is encoded by further DNA sequences in the sample. The rearrangement joins TRBV6-5 to TRBJ1-2, with D maybe TRBD1 (6 bases). Between the trimmed V and J ends, which lost 2 bases and 8 bases, there was a span of 21 bases. The CDR3 loop spans 16 amino acids. Germline V lookup: CDR1 MNHEY, CDR2 SVGAGI. The CDR3 sequence: CASSYSSPGQRGGYTF. The CDR3 DNA reads TGTGCCAGCAGTTACAGCAGCCCGGGACAAAGAGGCGGCTACACCTTC.